This T cell receptor beta chain was captured by sequencing in a study of identical twins. V lost 3 bases, J lost 3 bases, and 6 bases stayed unmatched. CDR3 length: 16 amino acids. Germline lookup yields CDR1 KGHSH and CDR2 LQKENI. With template switching, a universal primer site was added, and the cDNA carried unique molecular identifiers. TCRdb re-called the 5' RACE reads with MiXCR, one entry per CDR3 protein. In the table there are hundreds of thousands of distinct CDR3 sequences, roughly 18% of which are singletons. The sample was also linked to a second study, of T cells expressing NK-cell markers.

The sequenced sample was PBMCs. V gene TRBV18 combines with J gene TRBJ2-2, with 8 bases matching TRBD2. The receptor comes from a woman in her late teens or twenties in good health. CDR3 DNA: TGTGCCAGCTCACCTGCGCTAGCGGGTTACACCGGGGAGCTGTTTTTT. It encodes CASSPALAGYTGELFF.